The text below deals with one T cell receptor (beta chain). This sample was taken from a study of OX40 agonist ivuxolimab in advanced cancers. Across the study: Patients receiving dose escalation had hepatocellular carcinoma, melanoma, renal cell or head and neck cancer.

Produced via immunoSEQ multiplex PCR; TCRdb's table is partial and in-frame only. This sample has tens of thousands of clones, with 83% found just once. Looked up from germline, CDR1 is SGHRS and CDR2 is YFSETQ. CDR3 size: 16 residues. Trimming cost V 4 bases and J 0 bases; bases outside gene matches: 4. The chain couples TRBV5-1 to TRBJ2-7; TRBD2 agrees at 13 bases. The receptor comes from an adult with an advanced solid tumor such as melanoma, head and neck, liver or kidney cancer. Sequencing used CD4+ or CD8+ T cells sorted from blood, obtained in a trial of the OX40 agonist ivuxolimab. CDR3 in amino acids: CASSEGLAGSSYEQYF. The CDR3 nucleotides read TGCGCCAGCAGCGAGGGACTAGCGGGGAGCTCCTACGAGCAGTACTTC.